This T cell receptor (beta chain) was captured in a study of OX40 agonist ivuxolimab in advanced cancers. Study-level points and caveats: The study found that CD8+ T cells averaged more expanded clones than CD4+.

Measured with immunoSEQ multiplex PCR; TCRdb has only the in-frame clones, and not every one. The repertoire has roughly 69,000 clones, around 87% of them found once; the top ten carry under 4.5%. The CDR3 extends over 12 amino acids. V was shortened by 1 base and J by 4 bases, with 5 bases between the two germline ends. Germline lookup yields CDR1 SGHRS and CDR2 YFSETQ. At baseline, cycle 4 day 1, and cycle 7 day 1, blood was sampled. Details on this clone: Its antigen is as yet unknown.

The sequence derives from an adult with an advanced solid tumor such as melanoma, head and neck, liver or kidney cancer. The rearrangement links TRBV5-1 to TRBJ1-1; D gene uncertain. The specimen was CD4+ or CD8+ T cells sorted from blood, collected in a trial of the OX40 agonist ivuxolimab. The CDR3 DNA reads TGCGCCAGCAGCTTGAGCGGCACTGAAGCTTTCTTT. The encoded protein is CASSLSGTEAFF.